This T cell receptor (beta chain) was recovered during a study of cytomegalovirus exposure and HLA in healthy donors. Study results and caveats: Rarity marked most TCR sequences, yet some public TCRs occurred in many donors. Later analysis reportedly placed an Asian-associated ancestry cluster below the approximately 700-donor mean in N-insertions.

V dropped 7 bases and J dropped 6; count of bases not matched to a gene: 2. CDR3 size: 11 residues. Germline V gives CDR1 SEHNR, CDR2 FQNEAQ (reference sequence). PCR involved 60 Vbeta and 13 Jbeta primers. Some clones are missing from TCRdb's copy, which holds only in-frame ones; the method was immunoSEQ multiplex PCR. The sample consists of roughly 100,000 clones, 70% to 85% of them appearing once. Turning to this clone: The antigen is not known.

V is TRBV7-9 and J is TRBJ2-7; 8 bases align to TRBD1. The source material was PBMCs. This receptor was identified in a woman aged 18-29 years in good health and CMV-seropositive. CDR3 loop: CASNDRGEQYF. The CDR3 DNA sequence: TGTGCCAGCAACGACAGGGGCGAGCAGTACTTC.